This T cell receptor beta chain was sequenced in a study of neurological immune-mediated disorders. A note on this clonotype: As yet, its antigen is unknown.

V shed 1 base and J 6 bases; nucleotides not matched to a gene: 2. This CDR3 is built from 14 residues. Per the germline V gene, CDR1 is SGHVS and CDR2 is FNYEAQ. Using its own MiXCR run on the 5' RACE reads, TCRdb lists one record per CDR3 protein. The sample has tens of thousands of distinct CDR3 sequences, roughly 4.8% seen once. Overall study results and limits: When grouped phylogenetically, the repertoires of 18 of the 34 multiple sclerosis patients fell together in one related-CDR3 cluster, which is a possible signature. None of the features examined (clinical or MRI) was associated with the multiple sclerosis repertoire cluster.

Sample: PBMCs. This receptor was identified in a woman younger than 45 with multiple sclerosis. The chain employs TRBV7-6 and TRBJ2-2; 7 positions match TRBD1. In DNA, the CDR3 is TGTGCCAGCAGCTTAGAGGGACAGTCCGGGGAGCTGTTTTTT. It encodes CASSLEGQSGELFF. The full variable domain, in which reference TRBV7-6 and TRBJ2-2 provide the parts outside the CDR3, is GAGVSQSPRYKVTKRGQDVALRCDPISGHVSLYWYRQALGQGPEFLTYFNYEAQQDKSGLPNDRFSAERPEGSISTLTIQRTEQRDSAMYRCASSLEGQSGELFFGEGSRLTVL.